Following are 10 T cell receptor beta chains from one sample sequenced in a study of OX40 agonist ivuxolimab in advanced cancers. Libraries were constructed by the immunoSEQ multiplex PCR assay. Here the immuneACCESS table is served through TCRdb, limited to in-frame sequences with V and J called. Missing clones are a known gap in these copies; in checked studies unresolved V genes cover under half, and the rest lacks a known reason. Recorded for this sample are 55,000 to 90,000 clones; about 86% of them occurred a single time. Of the sample, about 2.1% falls within the top ten clones. The material was CD4+ or CD8+ T cells sorted from blood, obtained in a trial of the OX40 agonist ivuxolimab. All receptors come from an adult with an advanced solid tumor such as melanoma, head and neck, liver or kidney cancer.

V and J are TRBV25-1 and TRBJ2-5; the match to TRBD1 covers 7 bases. In germline, CDR1 is MGHDK, CDR2 SYGVNS. This CDR3 contains 12 residues. V was clipped by 6 bases and J by 4 bases; unmatched bases: 2. CDR3 region: CASRGQPETQYF. In nucleotides, the CDR3 is TGTGCCAGCAGGGGACAGCCAGAGACCCAGTACTTC. Filled out from reference TRBV25-1 and TRBJ2-5, the complete variable domain reads EADIYQTPRYLVIGTGKKITLECSQTMGHDKMYWYQQDPGMELHLIHYSYGVNSTEKGDLSSESTVSRIRTEHFPLTLESARPSHTSQYLCASRGQPETQYFGPGTRLLVL.

This clone was counted a few times. The V call is TRBV7-2, the J call TRBJ2-7; TRBD2 aligns across 8 bases. The ends lost 1 base at V and 1 base at J; junction bases unmatched: 0. From germline, CDR1 is SGHTA and CDR2 FQGNSA. This CDR3 contains 14 residues. The CDR3 DNA follows: TGTGCCAGCAGCTTAGTAGCGGGGTCCTACGAGCAGTACTTC. Protein sequence: CASSLVAGSYEQYF.

This clone was counted a few times. The gene calls are TRBV4-1 and TRBJ2-7; 10 positions match TRBD2. The CDR3 runs 17 residues. V dropped 4 bases and J dropped 0; count of bases not matched to a gene: 9. The germline CDR1 and CDR2 sequences are MGHRA and YSYEKL. CDR3 nucleotide sequence: TGCGCCAGCAGCCGCCACTCAGCGGGAGGGAGCTCCTACGAGCAGTACTTC. It specifies CASSRHSAGGSSYEQYF.

The chain recombines TRBV4-1 with TRBJ2-1, with D hard to call. The CDR3 covers 12 residues. V lost 2 bases and J lost 10, with 9 bases in between. The germline CDR1 and CDR2 sequences are MGHRA and YSYEKL. CDR3 coding DNA: TGCGCCAGCAGCCAACCTCGATTGGAGCAGTTCTTC. It yields the protein CASSQPRLEQFF.

The J gene is TRBJ1-2, the V gene TRBV11-2; a weak D match, TRBD1 (5 bases). CDR3 size: 13 residues. Germline loops: CDR1 SGHAT, CDR2 FQNNGV. The V and J ends lost 5 bases and 2 bases respectively, with 9 bases between them. CDR3 residues: CASSASGNYGYTF. CDR3 DNA sequence: TGTGCCAGCAGCGCATCAGGGAACTATGGCTACACCTTC. The whole variable domain, filled in from reference TRBV11-2 and TRBJ1-2, reads EAGVAQSPRYKIIEKRQSVAFWCNPISGHATLYWYQQILGQGPKLLIQFQNNGVVDDSQLPKDRFSAERLKGVDSTLKIQPAKLEDSAVYLCASSASGNYGYTFGSGTRLTVV.

The chain joins TRBV28 to TRBJ1-1; D remains unclear. CDR1 and CDR2 (germline): MDHEN, SYDVKM. Trimming took off 1 base at V and 1 base at J, with 7 bases between the two ends. The CDR3 contains 14 residues. DNA of the CDR3: TGTGCCAGCAGTTTATATGTAGGGAACACTGAAGCTTTCTTT. Translating it yields CASSLYVGNTEAFF.

The V gene is TRBV2, the J gene TRBJ2-2, with TRBD2 identical over 13 bases. The CDR3 covers 15 residues. V lost 6 bases and J lost 5; bases outside the gene matches: 3. The germline V gene has CDR1 SNHLY and CDR2 FYNNEI. Here the CDR3 DNA reads TGTGCCAGCAGGAGACTAGCGGGAGGTACCGGGGAGCTGTTTTTT. Translating gives CASRRLAGGTGELFF.

This clone was seen just once. J is TRBJ1-1 and V is TRBV28, with D perhaps matching TRBD1 (5 bases). This CDR3 region has 13 residues. The ends were cut back, 6 bases at V and 3 bases at J, with 11 bases in the middle. CDR1 and CDR2 (germline): MDHEN, SYDVKM. CDR3 loop: CASSPVRDTEAFF. In DNA form, the CDR3 reads TGTGCCAGCAGCCCCGTCAGGGACACTGAAGCTTTCTTT.

The chain combines TRBV10-3 with TRBJ1-1; TRBD1 aligns across 8 bases. V gave up 4 bases and J gave up 4 bases; unmatched junction bases: 5. This CDR3 contains 14 residues. Germline CDR1 reads ENHRY; CDR2 reads SYGVKD. The CDR3 region has the DNA TGTGCCATCAGTGTTGGACAGGGAGTCACTGAAGCTTTCTTT. Translation gives CAISVGQGVTEAFF.

The gene calls are TRBV6-6 and TRBJ2-5; TRBD1 might be the D (7 bases). The CDR3 is made up of 14 amino acids. Germline loops: CDR1 MNHNY, CDR2 SVGAGI (reference sequence). V was clipped by 5 bases and J by 4 bases, with 14 bases between them. The CDR3 spells CASSLRDSRETQYF. The CDR3 region has the DNA TGTGCCAGCAGTCTGCGGGACAGCAGAGAGACCCAGTACTTC.